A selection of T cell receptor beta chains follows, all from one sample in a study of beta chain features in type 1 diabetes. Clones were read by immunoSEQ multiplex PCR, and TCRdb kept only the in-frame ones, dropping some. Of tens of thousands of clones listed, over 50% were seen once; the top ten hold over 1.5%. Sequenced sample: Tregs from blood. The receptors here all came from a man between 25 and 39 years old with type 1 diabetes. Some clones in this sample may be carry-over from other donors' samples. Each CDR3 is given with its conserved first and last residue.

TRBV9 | CASSVGRGTHTDTQYF
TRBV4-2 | CASSRGAGDSAEQYF
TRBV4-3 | CASSQAAGGIQYF
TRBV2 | CASRNSARAPQHF
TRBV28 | CASSLISGAQFF
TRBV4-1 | CASSQTGTSGGSSYEQYF
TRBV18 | CASSGQGETYEQYF
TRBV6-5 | CASSYSGQPNQPQHF
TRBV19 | CASSRQVSGELFF
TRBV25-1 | CASSDAGTGAYEQYF
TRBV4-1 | CASSFLTSGVTGELFF
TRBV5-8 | CASSQNGRGYTEAFF
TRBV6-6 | CASSWTGQDYGYTF
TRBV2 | CASIQDFSTKNIQYF
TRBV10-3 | CAISESNRLAGELFF
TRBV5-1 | CASSSDSYGYTF
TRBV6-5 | CATRRGTEAFF
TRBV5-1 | CASHEGGPNSPLHF
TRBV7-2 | CASSFAGGSSYEQYF
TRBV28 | CASGTRTVYGYTF
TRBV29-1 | CSVGGQGGNTEAFF
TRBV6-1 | CASSASYRKLTEAFF
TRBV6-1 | CASTPRAGGRNEQFF